These T cell receptor beta chains were read from a single sample in a study of beta chain features in type 1 diabetes. TCRdb keeps only in-frame clones here, not all; method: immunoSEQ multiplex PCR. The data contain under 450,000 clones, over 12% of them seen just once; the ten biggest clones take up 0.019%. Sequencing was done on a sample of naive CD4+ T cells from blood. The receptors derive from a woman younger than 35 in good health. CDR3s include the opening cysteine and the closing phenylalanine or tryptophan. The order of the fields is J gene, V gene, clone size, D gene, CDR3 protein, CDR3 DNA. D genes are given only for firm matches. The size entry is marked missing in some rows and otherwise reads once, few, many or a size class.

j_gene: TRBJ1-1
v_gene: TRBV29-1
abundance: -
d_gene: -
CDR3aa: CSGNRQDYTEAFF
CDR3nt: TGCAGCGGTAACCGACAGGACTACACTGAAGCTTTCTTT

j_gene: TRBJ2-2
v_gene: TRBV7-2
abundance: -
d_gene: TRBD2
CDR3aa: CASSPPLAGAGELFF
CDR3nt: TGTGCCAGCAGCCCTCCCTTAGCGGGAGCCGGGGAGCTGTTTTTT

j_gene: TRBJ2-2
v_gene: TRBV9
abundance: -
d_gene: -
CDR3aa: CASSVTSFSGELFF
CDR3nt: TGTGCCAGCAGCGTAACTAGCTTTAGCGGGGAGCTGTTTTTT

j_gene: TRBJ2-7
v_gene: TRBV11-1
abundance: -
d_gene: -
CDR3aa: CASSLRGTPGSHEQYF
CDR3nt: TGTGCCAGCAGCTTACGAGGAACCCCCGGGAGCCACGAGCAGTACTTC

j_gene: TRBJ1-1
v_gene: TRBV9
abundance: few
d_gene: -
CDR3aa: CASSRVPGSSGEAFF
CDR3nt: TGTGCCAGCAGCCGTGTCCCAGGGTCTAGCGGAGAAGCTTTCTTT

j_gene: TRBJ1-2
v_gene: TRBV30
abundance: few
d_gene: -
CDR3aa: CAWNRQENYGYTF
CDR3nt: TGTGCCTGGAACCGACAGGAGAACTATGGCTACACCTTC

j_gene: TRBJ2-2
v_gene: TRBV30
abundance: few
d_gene: TRBD2
CDR3aa: CAWSPLRTSGFPGELFF
CDR3nt: TGTGCCTGGAGTCCACTTAGGACTAGCGGATTTCCCGGGGAGCTGTTTTTT

j_gene: TRBJ1-2
v_gene: TRBV4-3
abundance: -
d_gene: -
CDR3aa: CASSQGLSTGYGYTF
CDR3nt: TGCGCCAGCAGCCAAGGTTTGAGTACAGGGTATGGCTACACCTTC

j_gene: TRBJ2-1
v_gene: TRBV29-1
abundance: few
d_gene: TRBD1
CDR3aa: CSVPSGTGGNEQFF
CDR3nt: TGCAGCGTCCCCTCCGGGACAGGGGGCAATGAGCAGTTCTTC

j_gene: TRBJ2-3
v_gene: TRBV13
abundance: -
d_gene: TRBD1
CDR3aa: CASSPRDRVTDTQYF
CDR3nt: TGTGCCAGCAGCCCGAGGGACAGGGTCACAGATACGCAGTATTTT

j_gene: TRBJ2-1
v_gene: TRBV5-1
abundance: -
d_gene: -
CDR3aa: CASSLERQNNEQFF
CDR3nt: TGCGCCAGCAGCTTGGAGCGGCAGAACAATGAGCAGTTCTTC

j_gene: TRBJ1-2
v_gene: TRBV25-1
abundance: few
d_gene: TRBD1
CDR3aa: CASSFMTGGGGYTF
CDR3nt: TGTGCCAGCAGCTTCATGACAGGGGGAGGAGGCTACACCTTC

j_gene: TRBJ1-2
v_gene: TRBV30
abundance: few
d_gene: -
CDR3aa: CAWSPRLANYGYTF
CDR3nt: TGTGCCTGGAGTCCTCGCCTTGCGAACTATGGCTACACCTTC

j_gene: TRBJ1-1
v_gene: TRBV30
abundance: -
d_gene: -
CDR3aa: CAWSGVSRGLGTEAFF
CDR3nt: TGTGCCTGGAGTGGGGTGTCGCGGGGGCTGGGCACTGAAGCTTTCTTT

j_gene: TRBJ2-1
v_gene: TRBV10-3
abundance: few
d_gene: TRBD2
CDR3aa: CAIGAGVKVEQFF
CDR3nt: TGTGCCATCGGGGCGGGGGTCAAAGTTGAGCAGTTCTTC

j_gene: TRBJ2-7
v_gene: TRBV6-5
abundance: -
d_gene: TRBD2
CDR3aa: CASSPTSGRTYEQYF
CDR3nt: TGTGCCAGCAGTCCGACTAGCGGGAGAACCTACGAGCAGTACTTC

j_gene: TRBJ1-2
v_gene: TRBV28
abundance: few
d_gene: TRBD1
CDR3aa: CASSTIPTGAWGYTF
CDR3nt: TGTGCCAGCAGTACCATCCCGACAGGGGCTTGGGGCTACACCTTC

j_gene: TRBJ2-3
v_gene: TRBV5-4
abundance: few
d_gene: -
CDR3aa: CASSLETGSTDTQYF
CDR3nt: TGTGCCAGCAGCTTGGAGACGGGTAGCACAGATACGCAGTATTTT